One sample yielded the 13 T cell receptor beta chains listed below, sequenced in a study of cytomegalovirus exposure and HLA in healthy donors (dated 2017 in TCRdb). To prepare the library, the immunoSEQ multiplex PCR assay was applied. The multiplex PCR relied on a mix of 60 forward primers for TCR Vbeta segments and 13 reverse primers for TCR Jbeta segments. TCRdb limited this immuneACCESS table to in-frame rearrangements with V and J called. A share of clones is missing; checked studies link under half to unresolved V genes, and the rest is unexplained. The sample table holds about 140,000 clones, of which over 70% were seen once. Of the sample, 4.5% falls within the top ten clones. The sample taken for sequencing was PBMCs. The receptor source for this set is a man aged 40-49 years in good health and CMV-seronegative.

This rearrangement joins TRBV5-6 to TRBJ2-2; D call uncertain. The CDR3 contains 11 residues. V lost 2 bases to trimming and J lost 7 bases, with 3 bases between them. The germline V gene has CDR1 SGHDT and CDR2 YYEEEE. CDR3 in amino acids: CASSLLGELFF. The CDR3, as DNA: TGTGCCAGCAGCTTACTCGGGGAGCTGTTTTTT.

The chain recombines TRBV29-1 with TRBJ2-1, with 10 bases fitting TRBD1. The CDR3 is made up of 13 amino acids. CDR1 is SQVTM, CDR2 ANQGSEA, per germline. V dropped 7 bases and J dropped 5; count of bases not matched to a gene: 5. In DNA form, the CDR3 reads TGCAGCGGACGGGACAGGGGAAACAATGAGCAGTTCTTC. Its protein product is CSGRDRGNNEQFF.

J is TRBJ1-2 and V is TRBV5-1; 7 bases align to TRBD1. The CDR3 runs 12 residues. Trimming at V came to 0 bases and at J to 8 bases, leaving 1 base not matched to a gene. Per germline, CDR1 SGHRS and CDR2 YFSETQ. The chain's CDR3 is CASSLDRGGYTF. In DNA, the CDR3 is TGCGCCAGCAGCTTGGACAGGGGCGGCTACACCTTC.

This clone turned up a few times. The J gene is TRBJ2-7, the V gene TRBV6-1; 8 bases fit TRBD2. Trimming took 1 base from V and 2 from J; bases not matched to a gene: 4. Germline V gives CDR1 MNHNS, CDR2 SASEGT. CDR3 size: 15 residues. The CDR3 DNA reads as TGTGCCAGCAGTGAAGAGAGCGGGGGCGCCTACGAGCAGTACTTC. Translated: CASSEESGGAYEQYF.

The V and J genes are TRBV18 and TRBJ2-7; the D gene is possibly TRBD1 (6 bases). This CDR3 is 14 amino acids long. V lost 6 bases to trimming and J lost 6 bases, with 18 bases between them. The germline CDR1 and CDR2 sequences are KGHSH and LQKENI. CDR3 in amino acids: CASSIQGSPGEQYF. In DNA, the CDR3 is TGTGCCAGCTCCATACAGGGTAGTCCGGGCGAGCAGTACTTC.

The chain is built from TRBV2 and TRBJ2-3; possible D gene TRBD1, 5 bases. Trimming left V 7 bases short and J 1 base short, with 9 bases between. The CDR3 spans 13 residues. CDR1 is SNHLY, CDR2 FYNNEI, per germline. This CDR3 reads CASKGAGTDTQYF. CDR3 bases: TGTGCCAGCAAAGGGGCCGGCACAGATACGCAGTATTTT.

For the CDR3, the DNA is TGCGCCAGCAGCCTGGACAGGGAAATCTACGAGCAGTACTTC. This codes for CASSLDREIYEQYF. The V gene is TRBV5-1, the J gene TRBJ2-7; 8 bases match TRBD1. J lost 3 bases, V lost 4 bases, and 6 bases had no gene match. The CDR3 runs 14 residues. Germline CDR1 is SGHRS and CDR2 is YFSETQ.

The chain has TRBV5-1 and TRBJ1-4, with D possibly TRBD1 on 5 matching bases. Between the trimmed V and J ends, which lost 0 bases and 8 bases, there was a span of 14 bases. CDR3 size: 15 residues. The germline V gene has CDR1 SGHRS and CDR2 YFSETQ. CDR3 in DNA: TGCGCCAGCAGCTTGGAAGGGGTCTTAGGGGAAAAACTGTTTTTT. Translating it yields CASSLEGVLGEKLFF.

This clone was seen a single time. The rearrangement joins TRBV19 to TRBJ2-3, with D perhaps matching TRBD2 (5 bases). CDR1 LNHDA and CDR2 SQIVND come from the germline V gene (reference sequence). CDR3 length: 18 amino acids. V was pared by 6 bases and J by 1 base, with 23 bases between. In DNA form, the CDR3 reads TGTGCCAGTAGCTTACCCACCGCCCTAGCTACCCGCACAGATACGCAGTATTTT. It is translated as CASSLPTALATRTDTQYF.

Only a few counts were recorded for this clone. This chain uses TRBV5-1 with TRBJ2-1, with 8 bases lining up with TRBD2. The germline CDR1 and CDR2 sequences are SGHRS and YFSETQ. V was clipped by 3 bases and J by 2 bases; unmatched bases: 7. The CDR3 spans 16 residues. As DNA, the CDR3 is TGCGCCAGCAGCTCGGCCAGCGGGGGTACCTACAATGAGCAGTTCTTC. It codes for CASSSASGGTYNEQFF.

The chain joins TRBV18 to TRBJ1-6; 10 bases agree with TRBD1. V was pared by 6 bases and J by 7 bases, with 6 bases of the junction left unmatched. The CDR3 runs 15 residues. Looked up from germline, CDR1 is KGHSH and CDR2 is LQKENI. Written as DNA, the CDR3 is TGTGCCAGCTCCCCCGGGACAGGGGTAAATTCACCCCTCCACTTT. Its translation: CASSPGTGVNSPLHF.

V gene TRBV11-1 combines with J gene TRBJ1-1; weak D call: TRBD1 (5 bases). Germline CDR1 and CDR2: SGHAT and FQDESV (reference sequence). This CDR3 spans 11 amino acids. Trimming shortened V by 8 bases and J by 9 bases, and 13 bases separated the two germline ends. CDR3 coding DNA: TGTGCCAGCCAACGCGACAGTAAAGCTTTCTTT. The encoded protein is CASQRDSKAFF.

This clone was recorded once. The chain employs TRBV5-6 and TRBJ2-2; 8 bases are shared with TRBD1. Germline CDR1 reads SGHDT; CDR2 reads YYEEEE. V dropped 3 bases and J dropped 4; count of bases not matched to a gene: 14. This CDR3 spans 18 amino acids. CDR3 sequence (DNA): TGTGCCAGCAGCTCTATAGACGCCGGGACAGGCGCCACCGGGGAGCTGTTTTTT. This translates into CASSSIDAGTGATGELFF.